Following are 17 T cell receptor beta chains from one sample sequenced in a study of cytomegalovirus exposure and HLA in healthy donors. The PCR made use of 60 Vbeta and 13 Jbeta primers. Sequencing used immunoSEQ multiplex PCR; TCRdb keeps in-frame clones, though not all of them. The data show tens of thousands of clones, with roughly 67% seen just once and roughly 5.9% held by the top ten. The material sequenced was PBMCs. The receptors here all came from a man aged 50 or older in good health and CMV-seronegative.

The rearrangement joins TRBV7-3 to TRBJ2-5; 7 positions match TRBD2. The CDR3 extends over 14 amino acids. CDR1 is SGHTA and CDR2 is FQGTGA in the germline V gene. Trimming at V came to 5 bases and at J to 4 bases, leaving 7 bases not matched to a gene. CDR3 nucleotides: TGTGCCAGCAGCCCGGCCCCGGGGGGAGAGACCCAGTACTTC. Translating gives CASSPAPGGETQYF.

This rearrangement joins TRBV7-9 to TRBJ1-4, with a possible D match to TRBD1 (5 bases). The length of the CDR3 is 16 residues. Germline V gives CDR1 SEHNR, CDR2 FQNEAQ (reference sequence). CDR3 DNA: TGTTCCCGAGATAAATGGGATGGGGCCGGGAATGAAAAACTGTTTTTT. Protein: CSRDKWDGAGNEKLFF.

V is TRBV7-2 and J is TRBJ1-6; TRBD1 aligns across 10 bases. V dropped 1 base and J dropped 10; count of bases not matched to a gene: 4. Germline CDR1 reads SGHTA; CDR2 reads FQGNSA. The CDR3 covers 15 residues. The CDR3 sequence is CASSLVGTGASPLHF. Written as DNA, the CDR3 is TGTGCCAGCAGCTTAGTTGGGACAGGGGCCTCACCCCTCCACTTT.

A single count supports this clone. The genes are TRBV27 and TRBJ2-7, with D possibly matching TRBD2 (5 bases). V gave up 2 bases and J gave up 1 base, with 12 bases separating them. The CDR3 extends over 15 amino acids. Germline CDR1 is MNHEY and CDR2 is SMNVEV (reference sequence). The CDR3 loop reads CASSLDSRTSYEQYF. DNA of the CDR3: TGTGCCAGCAGTTTAGATTCACGGACTTCCTACGAGCAGTACTTC.

V and J are TRBV9 and TRBJ2-2; D not resolved. There are 14 residues in the CDR3. V lost 3 bases, J lost 3 bases, and 9 bases lay in between. Germline V lookup: CDR1 SGDLS, CDR2 YYNGEE. This CDR3 is CASSDSRYTGELFF. The CDR3 DNA reads TGTGCCAGCAGCGACAGTCGCTACACCGGGGAGCTGTTTTTT.

The J gene is TRBJ2-7, the V gene TRBV30; 7 nucleotides agree with TRBD2. The trim removed 5 bases at V and 6 bases at J, leaving 7 bases unmatched. CDR1 is GTSNPN, CDR2 SVGIG, per germline (reference sequence). The CDR3 runs 12 residues. CDR3: CAWGLTSPEQYF. CDR3 bases: TGTGCCTGGGGCCTGACTAGCCCCGAGCAGTACTTC.

The chain couples TRBV7-8 to TRBJ2-3, with 8 positions matching TRBD1. The junction had 6 bases not matched to a gene; V was cut back by 4 bases and J by 3 bases. Germline CDR1 SGHVS, CDR2 FQNEAQ. The CDR3 contains 15 residues. The CDR3 here is CASSSQGQGTDTQYF. CDR3 DNA: TGTGCCAGCAGCTCCCAAGGACAGGGTACAGATACGCAGTATTTT.

This sequence joins TRBV7-8 and TRBJ1-1; 7 nucleotides line up with TRBD1. V shed 4 bases, J shed 6 bases, and the junction held 8 bases outside the gene matches. Germline V lookup: CDR1 SGHVS, CDR2 FQNEAQ. This CDR3 is 14 amino acids long. The CDR3 sequence: CASSSGQTPSEAFF. DNA of the CDR3: TGTGCCAGCAGCTCGGGACAGACTCCGTCTGAAGCTTTCTTT.

This clone has only a few counts. The rearrangement joins TRBV4-1 to TRBJ1-2; 7 bases agree with TRBD1. CDR3 length: 14 residues. Trimming cost V 1 base and J 5 bases; bases outside gene matches: 4. Germline V lookup: CDR1 MGHRA, CDR2 YSYEKL. The CDR3 reads CASSQVLRGYGYTF. DNA of the CDR3: TGCGCCAGCAGCCAAGTTCTCAGGGGGTATGGCTACACCTTC.

V is TRBV7-6 and J is TRBJ2-2; 7 nucleotides match TRBD2. The germline CDR1 and CDR2 sequences are SGHVS and FNYEAQ. The CDR3 runs 16 residues. The V gene end was trimmed by 5 bases and the J gene end by 4 bases; junction bases not matched to a gene: 10. CDR3 in DNA: TGTGCCAGCAGCCCCCAGGGCGGGGGTTTCACCGGGGAGCTGTTTTTT. Its translation is CASSPQGGGFTGELFF.

The chain couples TRBV6-5 to TRBJ2-3; TRBD2 agrees at 9 bases. V lost 3 bases, J lost 3 bases, and 4 bases stayed unmatched. The CDR3 runs to 15 residues. The germline CDR1 and CDR2 sequences are MNHEY and SVGAGI. For the CDR3, the DNA is TGTGCCAGCAGTTATTTAGCGGGGGTGACAGATACGCAGTATTTT. As protein: CASSYLAGVTDTQYF.

A few counts support this clone. V gene TRBV19 combines with J gene TRBJ2-5; 9 bases are shared with TRBD1. V shed 6 bases and J 2 bases; nucleotides not matched to a gene: 13. This CDR3 is built from 17 residues. Germline-derived CDR1 and CDR2 are LNHDA and SQIVND (reference sequence). This CDR3 reads CASSQETGGFVQETQYF. The CDR3 DNA sequence: TGTGCCAGTAGCCAAGAGACAGGGGGATTTGTACAAGAGACCCAGTACTTC.

The chain couples TRBV27 to TRBJ1-2; D unresolved. Germline lookup yields CDR1 MNHEY and CDR2 SMNVEV (reference sequence). This CDR3 has 14 amino acids. Trimming removed 4 bases at V and 7 bases at J, with 16 bases between. CDR3 residues: CASSSALRAAGYTF. CDR3 nucleotides: TGTGCCAGCAGTTCCGCCCTGAGAGCGGCTGGCTACACCTTC.

The V and J genes are TRBV30 and TRBJ2-1, with 14 bases that match TRBD2. This CDR3 has 17 residues. Germline V gives CDR1 GTSNPN, CDR2 SVGIG (reference sequence). The J segment lost 10 bases and the V segment lost 1 base, leaving 12 bases of the junction unmatched. CDR3: CAWSGGTSGGSKGEQFF. DNA of the CDR3: TGTGCCTGGAGTGGCGGGACTAGCGGGGGTTCAAAGGGGGAGCAGTTCTTC.

The rearrangement links TRBV7-9 to TRBJ1-1; D unclear. This CDR3 is 13 amino acids long. Trimming took 1 base from V and 6 from J, leaving 9 bases between them. Germline loops: CDR1 SEHNR, CDR2 FQNEAQ (reference sequence). Written as DNA, the CDR3 is TGTGCCAGCAGCTTAGGGGGAGGTTCTGAAGCTTTCTTT. Encoded protein: CASSLGGGSEAFF.

The sample holds a few counts of this clone. The rearrangement joins TRBV5-6 to TRBJ1-2; 7 positions agree with TRBD1. V shed 3 bases, J shed 13 bases, and the junction held 9 bases outside the gene matches. In germline, CDR1 is SGHDT, CDR2 YYEEEE. The CDR3 extends over 12 amino acids. The CDR3 region is CASSWGQSSGTF. The CDR3 DNA sequence: TGTGCCAGCAGCTGGGGACAGTCCTCAGGCACCTTC.

The chain couples TRBV29-1 to TRBJ2-7; tentative D call: TRBD1 (6 bases). Trimming took off 4 bases at V and 2 bases at J, with 12 bases between the two ends. This CDR3 has 13 residues. Germline CDR1 and CDR2: SQVTM and ANQGSEA. The CDR3 here is CSVARDKTYEQYF. The DNA of the CDR3 is TGCAGCGTTGCTCGGGACAAGACCTACGAGCAGTACTTC.